These 2 T cell receptor beta chains were sequenced from one sample in a study of shared clonotypes between healthy human individuals. Some clones are missing from TCRdb's copy, which holds only in-frame ones; the method was immunoSEQ multiplex PCR. The repertoire has about 800,000 clones, just over 95% of them found once; the top ten carry over 0.2%. Positively selected for CCR7, the CD45RO-negative cells used as naive CD8 cells excluded terminally differentiated effector memory CD45RA+ cells. The specimen was naive CD8+ T cells sorted from blood. All receptors derive from a man aged 25 to 40 in good health.

The rearrangement joins TRBV14 to TRBJ2-5; 11 bases fit TRBD1. CDR1 SGHDN and CDR2 FVKESK come from the germline V gene. This CDR3 has 18 amino acids. V lost 0 bases, J lost 5 bases, and 11 bases stayed unmatched. The CDR3 spells CASSQDKTGTGGWETQYF. The CDR3 DNA reads as TGTGCCAGCAGCCAAGATAAGACCGGGACAGGGGGTTGGGAGACCCAGTACTTC.

This clone was recorded once. The gene calls are TRBV7-8 and TRBJ1-2; TRBD1 matches at 12 bases. CDR3 size: 15 residues. CDR1 is SGHVS and CDR2 is FQNEAQ in the germline V gene. With 7 bases clipped from V and 6 bases from J, the junction kept 9 bases outside the gene matches. The CDR3 is CASTKTGQGAHGYTF. DNA for the CDR3: TGTGCCAGCACGAAGACGGGACAGGGGGCGCATGGCTACACCTTC.